The clone carrying this TCR beta chain was seen only a few times. Antigen specificity is unknown. This entry is derived from a study of T-cell memory formation after mild COVID-19. Study outcomes and limitations: Of the contracting clones, CD4+ ones lay mainly in CM and EM, and CD8+ ones in EMRA.

TCR alpha and TCR beta cDNA libraries carrying sample barcodes and UMIs were produced by 5'RACE using constant-segment primers. TCRdb re-called the 5' RACE reads through MiXCR, storing one row per CDR3 protein. The data show about 410,000 distinct CDR3 sequences, approximately 19% seen once. With 5 bases clipped from V and 6 bases from J, the junction kept 8 bases outside the gene matches. The CDR3 contains 15 residues. CDR1 and CDR2 from the germline V gene are SEHNR and FQNEAQ (reference sequence). This clonotype was sampled from a man between 18 and 35 years old who had mild COVID-19 (a few samples of this study predate the infection). Cell type and time point are not known. The sequenced material came from PBMCs or a T cell subset sorted from them (not recorded which). This chain links TRBV7-9 with TRBJ1-5; TRBD1 matches at 9 bases. The CDR3 spells CASSRDRETGQPQHF. For the CDR3, the DNA is TGTGCCAGCAGCCGGGACAGGGAGACGGGTCAGCCCCAGCATTTT.